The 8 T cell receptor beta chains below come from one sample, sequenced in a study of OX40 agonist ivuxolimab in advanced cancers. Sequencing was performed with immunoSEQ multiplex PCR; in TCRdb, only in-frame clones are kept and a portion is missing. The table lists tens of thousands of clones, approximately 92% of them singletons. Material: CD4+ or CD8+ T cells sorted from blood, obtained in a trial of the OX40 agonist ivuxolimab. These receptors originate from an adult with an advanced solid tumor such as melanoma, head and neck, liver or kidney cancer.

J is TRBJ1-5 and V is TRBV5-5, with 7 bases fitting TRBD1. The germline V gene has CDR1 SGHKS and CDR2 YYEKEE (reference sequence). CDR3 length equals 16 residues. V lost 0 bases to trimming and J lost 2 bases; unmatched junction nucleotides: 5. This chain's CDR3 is CASSLGQGVGNQPQHF. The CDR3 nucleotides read TGTGCCAGCAGCTTGGGACAGGGCGTGGGCAATCAGCCCCAGCATTTT.

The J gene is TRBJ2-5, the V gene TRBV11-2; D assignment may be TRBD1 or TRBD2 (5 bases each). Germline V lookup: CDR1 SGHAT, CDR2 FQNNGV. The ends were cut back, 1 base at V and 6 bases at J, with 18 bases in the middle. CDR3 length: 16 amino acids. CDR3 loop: CASSLGTGRQLQTQYF. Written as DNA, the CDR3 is TGTGCCAGCAGCTTAGGGACGGGACGGCAACTGCAGACCCAGTACTTC.

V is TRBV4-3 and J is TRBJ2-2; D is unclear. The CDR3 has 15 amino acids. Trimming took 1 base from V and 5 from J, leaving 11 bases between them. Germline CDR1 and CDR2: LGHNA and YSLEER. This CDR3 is CASSQVAIWTGELFF. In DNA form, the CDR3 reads TGCGCCAGCAGCCAAGTTGCCATCTGGACCGGGGAGCTGTTTTTT.

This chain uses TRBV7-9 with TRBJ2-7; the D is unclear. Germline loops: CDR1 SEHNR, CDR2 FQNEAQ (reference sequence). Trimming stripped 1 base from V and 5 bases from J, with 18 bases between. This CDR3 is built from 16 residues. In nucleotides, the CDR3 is TGTGCCAGCAGCTTAGTGTCCACCAGCCTACTCCACGAGCAGTACTTC. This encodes CASSLVSTSLLHEQYF.

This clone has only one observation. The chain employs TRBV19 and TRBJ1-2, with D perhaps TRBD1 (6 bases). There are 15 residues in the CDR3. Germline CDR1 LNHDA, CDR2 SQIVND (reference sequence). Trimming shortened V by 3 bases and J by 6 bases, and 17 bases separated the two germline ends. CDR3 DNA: TGTGCCAGTAGTATTGCTACAGGGTCTTTCAATGGCTACACCTTC. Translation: CASSIATGSFNGYTF.

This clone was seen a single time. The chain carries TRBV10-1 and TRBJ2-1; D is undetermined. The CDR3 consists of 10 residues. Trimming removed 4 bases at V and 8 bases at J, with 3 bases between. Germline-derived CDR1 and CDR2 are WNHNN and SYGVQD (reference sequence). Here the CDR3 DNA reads TGCGCCAGCAGTGTCCATGAGCAGTTCTTC. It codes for CASSVHEQFF.

The CDR3 reads CASSQGTRGYDSGNTIYF. CDR3 in DNA: TGTGCCAGCAGCCAAGGGACCCGTGGATACGACTCTGGAAACACCATATATTTT. This chain joins TRBV13 and TRBJ1-3; TRBD1 is a possible D gene (5 bases). The CDR3 spans 18 residues. CDR1 and CDR2 from the germline V gene are PRHDT and FYEKMQ (reference sequence). V lost 5 bases and J 0 bases, leaving 20 bases between the germline ends.

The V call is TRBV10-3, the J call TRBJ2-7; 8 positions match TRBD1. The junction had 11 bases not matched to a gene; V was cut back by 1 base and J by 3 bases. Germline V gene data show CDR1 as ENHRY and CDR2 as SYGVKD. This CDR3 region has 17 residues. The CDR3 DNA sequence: TGTGCCATCAGTGAGTTCCTAGGACAGGGTAACGACTACGAGCAGTACTTC. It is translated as CAISEFLGQGNDYEQYF.